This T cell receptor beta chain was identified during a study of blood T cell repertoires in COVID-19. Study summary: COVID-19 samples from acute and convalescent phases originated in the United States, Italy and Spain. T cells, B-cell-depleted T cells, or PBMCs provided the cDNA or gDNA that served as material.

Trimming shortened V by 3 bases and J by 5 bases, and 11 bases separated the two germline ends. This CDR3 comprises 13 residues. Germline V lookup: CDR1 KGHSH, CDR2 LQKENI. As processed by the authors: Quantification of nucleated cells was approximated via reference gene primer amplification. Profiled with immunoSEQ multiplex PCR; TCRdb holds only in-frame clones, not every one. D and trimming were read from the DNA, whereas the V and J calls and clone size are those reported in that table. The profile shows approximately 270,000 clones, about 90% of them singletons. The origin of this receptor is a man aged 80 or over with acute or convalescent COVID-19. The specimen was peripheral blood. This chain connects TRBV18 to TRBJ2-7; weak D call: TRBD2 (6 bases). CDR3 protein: CASSPGTVNEQYF. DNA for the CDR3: TGTGCCAGCTCACCCGGGACTGTCAACGAGCAGTACTTC.